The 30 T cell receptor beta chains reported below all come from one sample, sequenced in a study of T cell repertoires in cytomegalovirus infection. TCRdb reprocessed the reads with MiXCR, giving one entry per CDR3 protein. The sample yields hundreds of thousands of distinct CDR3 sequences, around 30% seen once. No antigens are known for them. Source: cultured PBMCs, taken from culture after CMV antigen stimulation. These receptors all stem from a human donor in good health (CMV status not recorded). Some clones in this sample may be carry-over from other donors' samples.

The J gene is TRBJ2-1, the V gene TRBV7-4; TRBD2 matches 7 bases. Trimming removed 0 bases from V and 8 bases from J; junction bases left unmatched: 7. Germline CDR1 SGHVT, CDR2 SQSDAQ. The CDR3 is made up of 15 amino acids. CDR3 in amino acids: CASSLARLANDEQFF. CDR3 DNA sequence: TGTGCCAGCAGCTTAGCCCGACTAGCTAACGATGAGCAGTTCTTC. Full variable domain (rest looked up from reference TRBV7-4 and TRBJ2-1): GAGVSQSPRYKVAKRGRDVALRCDSISGHVTLYWYRQTLGQGSEVLTYSQSDAQRDKSGRPSGRFSAERPERSVSTLKIQRTEQGDSAVYLCASSLARLANDEQFFGPGTRLTVL.

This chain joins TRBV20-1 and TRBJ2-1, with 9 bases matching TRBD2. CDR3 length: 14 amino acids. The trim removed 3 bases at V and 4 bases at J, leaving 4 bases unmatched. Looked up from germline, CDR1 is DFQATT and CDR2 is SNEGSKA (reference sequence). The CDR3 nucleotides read TGCAGTGCTAGCAAAGCGGGAGGATACAATGAGCAGTTCTTC. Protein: CSASKAGGYNEQFF.

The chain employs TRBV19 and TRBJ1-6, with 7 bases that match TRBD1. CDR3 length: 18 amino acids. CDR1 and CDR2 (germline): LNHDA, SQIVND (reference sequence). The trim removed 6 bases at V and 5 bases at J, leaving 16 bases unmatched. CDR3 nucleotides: TGTGCCAGTAGACCCACCTTCCGGACCGGGACAGATAATTCACCCCTCCACTTT. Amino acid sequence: CASRPTFRTGTDNSPLHF.

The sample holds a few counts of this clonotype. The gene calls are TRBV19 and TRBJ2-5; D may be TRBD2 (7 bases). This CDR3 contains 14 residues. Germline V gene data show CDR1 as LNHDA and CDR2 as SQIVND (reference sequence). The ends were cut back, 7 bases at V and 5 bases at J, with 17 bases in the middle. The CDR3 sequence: CASTTNWGGETQYF. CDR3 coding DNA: TGTGCCAGTACCACCAACTGGGGGGGCGAGACCCAGTACTTC.

CDR3 DNA: TGTGCCAGCAGCTTCAGGGGGTTGGGAGAGACCCAGTACTTC. Encoded protein: CASSFRGLGETQYF. V gene TRBV7-6 combines with J gene TRBJ2-5; 7 bases align to TRBD1. Germline CDR1 SGHVS, CDR2 FNYEAQ. This CDR3 has 14 residues. The trim removed 3 bases at V and 4 bases at J, leaving 5 bases unmatched.

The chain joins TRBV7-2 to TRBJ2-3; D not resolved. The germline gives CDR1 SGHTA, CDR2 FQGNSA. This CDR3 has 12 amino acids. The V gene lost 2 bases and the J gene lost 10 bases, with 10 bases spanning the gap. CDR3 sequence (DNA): TGTGCCAGCAGCTTATATGGGGATGCGCAGTATTTT. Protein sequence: CASSLYGDAQYF.

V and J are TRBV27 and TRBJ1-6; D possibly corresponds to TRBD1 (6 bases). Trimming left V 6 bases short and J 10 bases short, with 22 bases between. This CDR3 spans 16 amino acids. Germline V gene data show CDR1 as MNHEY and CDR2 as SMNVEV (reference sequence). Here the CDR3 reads CASSQRTAFGGSPLHF. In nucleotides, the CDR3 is TGTGCCAGCAGCCAACGGACAGCTTTTGGAGGATCACCCCTCCACTTT.

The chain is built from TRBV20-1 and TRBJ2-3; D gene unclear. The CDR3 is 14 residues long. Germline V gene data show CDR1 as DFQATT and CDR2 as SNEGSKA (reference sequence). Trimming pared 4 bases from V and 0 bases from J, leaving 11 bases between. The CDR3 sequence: CSAMLGASTDTQYF. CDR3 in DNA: TGCAGTGCTATGTTAGGTGCTAGCACAGATACGCAGTATTTT.

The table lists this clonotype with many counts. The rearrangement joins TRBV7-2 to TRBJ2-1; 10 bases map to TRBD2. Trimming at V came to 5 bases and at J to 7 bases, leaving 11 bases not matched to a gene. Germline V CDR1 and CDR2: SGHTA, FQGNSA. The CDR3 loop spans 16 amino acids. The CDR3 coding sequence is TGTGCCAGCAGCAGCCAGCCTAGCGGGAGTGGGAATGAGCAGTTCTTC. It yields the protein CASSSQPSGSGNEQFF.

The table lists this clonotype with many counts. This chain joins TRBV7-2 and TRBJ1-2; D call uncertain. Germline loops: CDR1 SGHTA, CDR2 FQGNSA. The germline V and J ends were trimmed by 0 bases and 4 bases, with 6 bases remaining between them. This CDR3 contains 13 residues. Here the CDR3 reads CASSLAGTYGYTF. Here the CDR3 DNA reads TGTGCCAGCAGCTTAGCGGGCACCTATGGCTACACCTTC.

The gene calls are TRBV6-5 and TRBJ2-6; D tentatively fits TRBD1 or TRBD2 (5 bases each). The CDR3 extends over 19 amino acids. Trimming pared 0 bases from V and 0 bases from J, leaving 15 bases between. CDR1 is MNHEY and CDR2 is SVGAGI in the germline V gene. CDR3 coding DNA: TGTGCCAGCAGTTACTCGAATTTCAGGGAGAGCTCTGGGGCCAACGTCCTGACTTTC. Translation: CASSYSNFRESSGANVLTF.

CDR3 protein: CASVRWGLPDYEQYF. In DNA, the CDR3 is TGTGCCAGCGTAAGATGGGGACTCCCCGACTACGAGCAGTACTTC. The chain couples TRBV5-6 to TRBJ2-7; D is perhaps TRBD2 (6 bases). V gave up 7 bases and J gave up 3 bases, with 20 bases separating them. Germline V lookup: CDR1 SGHDT, CDR2 YYEEEE. The CDR3 totals 15 residues.

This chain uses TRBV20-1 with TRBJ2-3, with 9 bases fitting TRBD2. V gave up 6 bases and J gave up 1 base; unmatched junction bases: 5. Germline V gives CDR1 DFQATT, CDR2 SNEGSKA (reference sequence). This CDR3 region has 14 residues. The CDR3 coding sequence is TGCAGTGCCCTAAAGCGGGAGGGCACAGATACGCAGTATTTT. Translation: CSALKREGTDTQYF.

CDR3 amino acids: CASRVAGGPVDEQFF. For the CDR3, the DNA is TGTGCCAGCAGGGTAGCGGGAGGCCCGGTCGATGAGCAGTTCTTC. V is TRBV7-2 and J is TRBJ2-1; TRBD2 aligns across 10 bases. Per germline, CDR1 SGHTA and CDR2 FQGNSA. CDR3 length equals 15 residues. J lost 8 bases, V lost 6 bases, and 10 bases had no gene match. Full variable domain (outside the CDR3, taken from reference TRBV7-2 and TRBJ2-1): GAGVSQSPSNKVTEKGKDVELRCDPISGHTALYWYRQSLGQGLEFLIYFQGNSAPDKSGLPSDRFSAERTGGSVSTLTIQRTQQEDSAVYLCASRVAGGPVDEQFFGPGTRLTVL.

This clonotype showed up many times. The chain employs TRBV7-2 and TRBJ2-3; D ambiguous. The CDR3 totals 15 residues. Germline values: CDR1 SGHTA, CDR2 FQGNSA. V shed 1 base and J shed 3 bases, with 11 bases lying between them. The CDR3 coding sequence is TGTGCCAGCAGCTTAGGTCTAGGTCGGACAGATACGCAGTATTTT. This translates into CASSLGLGRTDTQYF.

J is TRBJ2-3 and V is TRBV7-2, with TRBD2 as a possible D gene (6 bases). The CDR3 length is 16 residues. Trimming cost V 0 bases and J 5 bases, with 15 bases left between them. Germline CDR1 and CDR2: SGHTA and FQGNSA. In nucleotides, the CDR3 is TGTGCCAGCAGCTTAGCTGGCCGCGGGGCCGAAGATACGCAGTATTTT. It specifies CASSLAGRGAEDTQYF. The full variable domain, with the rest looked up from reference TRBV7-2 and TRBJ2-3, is GAGVSQSPSNKVTEKGKDVELRCDPISGHTALYWYRQSLGQGLEFLIYFQGNSAPDKSGLPSDRFSAERTGGSVSTLTIQRTQQEDSAVYLCASSLAGRGAEDTQYFGPGTRLTVL.

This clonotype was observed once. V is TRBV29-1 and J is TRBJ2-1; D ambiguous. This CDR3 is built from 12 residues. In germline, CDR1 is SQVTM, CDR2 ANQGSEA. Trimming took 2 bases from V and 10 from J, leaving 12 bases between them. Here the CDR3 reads CSVEPGRKEQFF. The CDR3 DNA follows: TGCAGCGTTGAACCGGGTCGGAAAGAGCAGTTCTTC.

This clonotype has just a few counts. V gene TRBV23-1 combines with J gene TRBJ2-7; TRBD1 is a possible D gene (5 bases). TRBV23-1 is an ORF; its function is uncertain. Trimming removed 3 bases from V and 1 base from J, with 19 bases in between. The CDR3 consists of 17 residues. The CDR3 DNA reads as TGCGCCAGCAGTCACCAGGGCGCCCGTACAAAATCCTACGAGCAGTACTTC. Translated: CASSHQGARTKSYEQYF.

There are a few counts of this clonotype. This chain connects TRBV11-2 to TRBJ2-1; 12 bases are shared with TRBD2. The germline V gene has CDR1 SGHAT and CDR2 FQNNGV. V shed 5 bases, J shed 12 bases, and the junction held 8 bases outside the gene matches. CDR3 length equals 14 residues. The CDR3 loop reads CASSPGLAGWSQFF. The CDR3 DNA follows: TGTGCCAGCAGCCCTGGACTAGCGGGATGGTCGCAGTTCTTC.

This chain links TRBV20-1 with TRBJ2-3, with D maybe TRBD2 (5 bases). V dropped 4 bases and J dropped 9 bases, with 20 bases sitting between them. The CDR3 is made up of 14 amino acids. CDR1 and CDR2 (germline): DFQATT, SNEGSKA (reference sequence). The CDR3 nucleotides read TGCAGTGCTAAGGAACGGTTTGGAACGGGAACGCAGTATTTT. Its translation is CSAKERFGTGTQYF.

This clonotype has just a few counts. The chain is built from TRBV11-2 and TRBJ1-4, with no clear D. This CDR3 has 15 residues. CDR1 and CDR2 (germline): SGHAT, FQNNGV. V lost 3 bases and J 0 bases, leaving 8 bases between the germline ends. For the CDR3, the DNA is TGTGCCAGCAGCTTCGGGATCGCAACTAATGAAAAACTGTTTTTT. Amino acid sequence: CASSFGIATNEKLFF.

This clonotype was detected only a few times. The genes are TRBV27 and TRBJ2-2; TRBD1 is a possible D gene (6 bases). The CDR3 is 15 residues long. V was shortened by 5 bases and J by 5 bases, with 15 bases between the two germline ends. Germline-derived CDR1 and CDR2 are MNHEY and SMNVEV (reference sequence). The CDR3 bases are TGTGCCAGCAGTCCGACCCTGACAGGTACCGGGGAGCTGTTTTTT. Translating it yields CASSPTLTGTGELFF.

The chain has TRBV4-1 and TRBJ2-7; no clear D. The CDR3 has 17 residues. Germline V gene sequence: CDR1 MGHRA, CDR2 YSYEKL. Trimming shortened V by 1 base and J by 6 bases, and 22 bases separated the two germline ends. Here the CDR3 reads CASSQVYGRNSYVEQYF. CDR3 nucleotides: TGCGCCAGCAGCCAAGTCTACGGCAGGAATTCCTATGTCGAGCAGTACTTC.

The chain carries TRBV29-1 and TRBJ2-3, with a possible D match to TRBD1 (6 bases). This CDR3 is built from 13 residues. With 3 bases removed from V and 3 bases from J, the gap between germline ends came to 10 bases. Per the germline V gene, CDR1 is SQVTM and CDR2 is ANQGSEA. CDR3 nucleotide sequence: TGCAGCGTTGATCACCAGGGGACAGATACGCAGTATTTT. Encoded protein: CSVDHQGTDTQYF.

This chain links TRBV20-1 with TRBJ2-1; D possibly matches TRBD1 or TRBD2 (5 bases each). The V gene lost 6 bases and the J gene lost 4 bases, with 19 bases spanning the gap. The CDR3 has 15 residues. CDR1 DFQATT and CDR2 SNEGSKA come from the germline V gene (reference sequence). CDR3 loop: CSALPGRNTYNEQFF. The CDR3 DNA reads TGCAGTGCCCTACCGGGACGGAATACTTACAATGAGCAGTTCTTC.

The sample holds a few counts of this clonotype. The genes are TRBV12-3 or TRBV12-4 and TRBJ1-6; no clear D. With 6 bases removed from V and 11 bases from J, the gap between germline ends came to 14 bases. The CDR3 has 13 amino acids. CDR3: CASSSTIFTPLHF. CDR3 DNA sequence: TGTGCCAGCAGCTCTACAATCTTCACACCCCTCCACTTT.

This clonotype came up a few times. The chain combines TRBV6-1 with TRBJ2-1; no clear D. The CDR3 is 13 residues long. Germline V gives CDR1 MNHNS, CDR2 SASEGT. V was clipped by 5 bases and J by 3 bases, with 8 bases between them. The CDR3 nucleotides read TGTGCCAGCAGTTCCCAAAACTACAATGAGCAGTTCTTC. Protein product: CASSSQNYNEQFF.

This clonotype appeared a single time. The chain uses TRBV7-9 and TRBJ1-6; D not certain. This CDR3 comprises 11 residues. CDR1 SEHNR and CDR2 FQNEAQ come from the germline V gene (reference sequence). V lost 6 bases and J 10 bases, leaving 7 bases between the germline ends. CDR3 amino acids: CASSRESPLHF. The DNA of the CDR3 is TGTGCCAGCAGTCGAGAATCACCCCTCCACTTT.

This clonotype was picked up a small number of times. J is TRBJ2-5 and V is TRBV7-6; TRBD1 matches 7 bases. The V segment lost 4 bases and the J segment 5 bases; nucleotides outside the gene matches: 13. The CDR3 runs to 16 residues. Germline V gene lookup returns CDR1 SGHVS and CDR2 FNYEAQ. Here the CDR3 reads CASSYEPNRGGETQYF. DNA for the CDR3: TGTGCCAGCAGCTACGAACCCAACAGGGGCGGGGAGACCCAGTACTTC. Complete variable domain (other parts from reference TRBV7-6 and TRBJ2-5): GAGVSQSPRYKVTKRGQDVALRCDPISGHVSLYWYRQALGQGPEFLTYFNYEAQQDKSGLPNDRFSAERPEGSISTLTIQRTEQRDSAMYRCASSYEPNRGGETQYFGPGTRLLVL.

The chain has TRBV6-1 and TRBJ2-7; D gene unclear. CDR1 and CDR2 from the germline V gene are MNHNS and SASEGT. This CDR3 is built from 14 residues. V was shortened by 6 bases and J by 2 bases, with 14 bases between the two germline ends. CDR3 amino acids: CASRKGYEPYEQYF. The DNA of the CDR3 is TGTGCCAGCAGAAAAGGCTACGAACCCTACGAGCAGTACTTC.